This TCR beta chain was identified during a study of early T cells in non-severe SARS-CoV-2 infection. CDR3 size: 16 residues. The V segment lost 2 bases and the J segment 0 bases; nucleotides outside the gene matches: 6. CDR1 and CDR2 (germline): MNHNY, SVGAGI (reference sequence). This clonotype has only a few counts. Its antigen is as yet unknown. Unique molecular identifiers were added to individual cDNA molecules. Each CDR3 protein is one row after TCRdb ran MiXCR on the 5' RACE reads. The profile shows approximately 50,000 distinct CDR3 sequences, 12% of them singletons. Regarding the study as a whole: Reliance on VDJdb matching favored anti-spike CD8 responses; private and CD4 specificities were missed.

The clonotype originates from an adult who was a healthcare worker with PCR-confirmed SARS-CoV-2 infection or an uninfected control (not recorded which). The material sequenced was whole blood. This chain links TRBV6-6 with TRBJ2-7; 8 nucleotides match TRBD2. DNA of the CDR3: TGTGCCAGCAGTTACGGTCGGGGGGGCGACTCCTACGAGCAGTACTTC. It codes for CASSYGRGGDSYEQYF.